Listed here are 6 T cell receptor beta chains from one sample, sequenced in a study of CD8 T cells in Susac syndrome. Random hexamers were used to reverse transcribe 0.5 to 1 ug of RNA. Each CDR3 protein is one row after TCRdb ran MiXCR on the immunoSEQ multiplex PCR reads. The repertoire holds hundreds of thousands of distinct CDR3 sequences, with around 90% as singletons. What was sequenced was CD8+ T cells from PBMCs. The source is a human donor with multiple sclerosis.

V gene TRBV6-2 or TRBV6-3 combines with J gene TRBJ2-3, with D hard to call. CDR1 is MNHEY and CDR2 is SVGEGT in the germline V gene. The CDR3 length is 14 residues. V lost 0 bases, J lost 6 bases, and 10 bases lay in between. CDR3 sequence: CASSYSPGLDTQYF. The DNA for the CDR3 is TGTGCCAGCAGTTACTCCCCAGGCCTGGATACGCAGTATTTT.

V usage is TRBV5-1 and J usage is TRBJ2-3; the match to TRBD1 covers 10 bases. The length of the CDR3 is 14 residues. In germline, CDR1 is SGHRS, CDR2 YFSETQ. The ends lost 6 bases at V and 4 bases at J; junction bases unmatched: 5. The CDR3 spells CASTRDRGPDTQYF. CDR3 nucleotide sequence: TGCGCCAGCACCAGGGACAGGGGCCCAGATACGCAGTATTTT.

The rearrangement joins TRBV6-4 to TRBJ2-3, with 8 bases identical to TRBD2. Germline V gives CDR1 MRHNA, CDR2 SNTAGT. This CDR3 has 14 amino acids. The trim removed 3 bases at V and 2 bases at J, leaving 1 base unmatched. The CDR3 DNA sequence: TGTGCCAGCAGTGAAGCGGGGGACACAGATACGCAGTATTTT. Translating gives CASSEAGDTDTQYF.

This rearrangement joins TRBV12-3 or TRBV12-4 to TRBJ1-1; D gene uncertain. CDR3 length: 13 amino acids. Trimming took off 4 bases at V and 2 bases at J, with 8 bases between the two ends. CDR3 sequence: CASSSYHNTEAFF. In DNA form, the CDR3 reads TGTGCCAGCAGTTCTTACCACAACACTGAAGCTTTCTTT.

This clonotype was picked up one time. J is TRBJ2-7 and V is TRBV27; 14 bases are shared with TRBD2. CDR1 is MNHEY and CDR2 is SMNVEV in the germline V gene (reference sequence). The CDR3 is made up of 19 amino acids. V was clipped by 3 bases and J by 3 bases; unmatched bases: 13. The CDR3 region is CASSFSASRGLAGDYEQYF. The DNA for the CDR3 is TGTGCCAGCAGTTTTAGTGCGTCGAGGGGACTAGCGGGGGACTACGAGCAGTACTTC.

The V gene is TRBV28, the J gene TRBJ1-2; D uncertain. V lost 11 bases and J lost 5, with 15 bases in between. The germline V gene has CDR1 MDHEN and CDR2 SYDVKM. The CDR3 loop spans 12 amino acids. In nucleotides, the CDR3 is TGTGCCTCTGGCGAAGATTTTTATGGCTACACCTTC. Protein: CASGEDFYGYTF.